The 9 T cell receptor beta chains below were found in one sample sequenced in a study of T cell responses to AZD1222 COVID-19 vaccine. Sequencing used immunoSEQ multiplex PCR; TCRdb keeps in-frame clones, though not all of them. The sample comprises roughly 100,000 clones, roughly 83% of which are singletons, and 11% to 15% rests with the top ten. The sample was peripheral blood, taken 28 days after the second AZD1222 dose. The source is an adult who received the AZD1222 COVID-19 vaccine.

CDR3 bases: TGCGCCAGCAGTCCTACAGGGAACACTGAAGCTTTCTTT. Translation gives CASSPTGNTEAFF. This chain links TRBV5-1 with TRBJ1-1, with a weak D call TRBD1 (5 bases). The germline V gene has CDR1 SGHRS and CDR2 YFSETQ. The length of the CDR3 is 13 residues. Trimming removed 5 bases from V and 1 base from J, with 9 bases in between.

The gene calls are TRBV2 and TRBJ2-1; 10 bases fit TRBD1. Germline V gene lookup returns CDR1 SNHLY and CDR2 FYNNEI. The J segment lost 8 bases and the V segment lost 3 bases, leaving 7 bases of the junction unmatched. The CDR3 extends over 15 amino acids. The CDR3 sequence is CASSEQTGGYDEQFF. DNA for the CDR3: TGTGCCAGCAGTGAGCAGACAGGGGGCTATGATGAGCAGTTCTTC.

This CDR3 reads CASSLAGTGDEKLFF. The DNA for the CDR3 is TGCGCCAGCAGCTTGGCCGGGACAGGGGACGAAAAACTGTTTTTT. The V call is TRBV5-1, the J call TRBJ1-4, with TRBD1 matching 10 bases. Germline values: CDR1 SGHRS, CDR2 YFSETQ. Trimming at V came to 0 bases and at J to 8 bases, leaving 4 bases not matched to a gene. This CDR3 region has 15 residues.

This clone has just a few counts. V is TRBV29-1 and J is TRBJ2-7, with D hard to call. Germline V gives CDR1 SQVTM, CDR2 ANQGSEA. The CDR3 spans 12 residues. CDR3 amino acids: CSVRMSSYEQYF. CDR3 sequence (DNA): TGCAGTGTCCGGATGAGCTCCTACGAGCAGTACTTC.

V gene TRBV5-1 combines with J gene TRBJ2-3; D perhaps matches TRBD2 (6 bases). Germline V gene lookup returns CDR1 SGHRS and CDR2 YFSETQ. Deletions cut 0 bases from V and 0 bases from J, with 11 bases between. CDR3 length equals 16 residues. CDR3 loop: CASSLALASSTDTQYF. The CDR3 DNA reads TGCGCCAGCAGCTTGGCACTAGCTTCTAGCACAGATACGCAGTATTTT.

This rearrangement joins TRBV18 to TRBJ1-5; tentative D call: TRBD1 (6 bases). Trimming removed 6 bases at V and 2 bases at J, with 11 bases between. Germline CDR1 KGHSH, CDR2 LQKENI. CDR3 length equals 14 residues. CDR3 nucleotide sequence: TGTGCCAGCTCTCCCAGGGGTGGCAATCAGCCCCAGCATTTT. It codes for CASSPRGGNQPQHF.

The CDR3 here is CASSPDGRGHYEQYF. CDR3 nucleotides: TGTGCCAGCAGCCCTGACGGCAGGGGGCACTACGAGCAGTACTTC. The chain employs TRBV5-6 and TRBJ2-7, with TRBD1 identical over 8 bases. V shed 4 bases and J 3 bases; nucleotides not matched to a gene: 9. The germline gives CDR1 SGHDT, CDR2 YYEEEE. The CDR3 has 15 residues.

Written as DNA, the CDR3 is TGTGCCAGTAGTTCCCAGACGAACACTGAAGCTTTCTTT. Amino acid sequence: CASSSQTNTEAFF. The gene calls are TRBV19 and TRBJ1-1; D is unclear. The germline V gene has CDR1 LNHDA and CDR2 SQIVND (reference sequence). Trimming pared 5 bases from V and 1 base from J, leaving 8 bases between. The CDR3 length is 13 residues.

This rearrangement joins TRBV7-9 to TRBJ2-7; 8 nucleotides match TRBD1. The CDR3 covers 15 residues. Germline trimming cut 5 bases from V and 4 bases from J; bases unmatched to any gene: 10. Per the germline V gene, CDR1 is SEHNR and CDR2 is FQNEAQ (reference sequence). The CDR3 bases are TGTGCCAGCAGCCCACGGACAGGGCCGACTTACGAGCAGTACTTC. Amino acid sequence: CASSPRTGPTYEQYF.